One and the same sample provided the 27 T cell receptor beta chains below, sequenced in a study of shared clonotypes between healthy human individuals. Profiling relied on immunoSEQ multiplex PCR, and the TCRdb table lists in-frame clones only, not all of them. The table shows some 2.4 million clones, with approximately 93% occurring only once. Source material: naive CD4+ T cells from PBMCs. The subset here: CD45RA+ positively selected. The receptors here all came from a man in his late teens or twenties in good health. Some clones in this sample may be carry-over from other donors' samples.

V and J are TRBV5-4 and TRBJ2-1; D perhaps matches TRBD2 (6 bases). The germline CDR1 and CDR2 sequences are SGHNT and YYREEE (reference sequence). With 4 bases removed from V and 2 bases from J, the gap between germline ends came to 22 bases. The CDR3 sequence is 18 residues long. Here the CDR3 reads CASSERAGLGGTYNEQFF. The CDR3 DNA reads as TGTGCCAGCAGCGAGCGGGCAGGCCTGGGTGGCACCTACAATGAGCAGTTCTTC. Drawing the rest from reference TRBV5-4 and TRBJ2-1, the complete variable domain is ETGVTQSPTHLIKTRGQQVTLRCSSQSGHNTVSWYQQALGQGPQFIFQYYREEENGRGNFPPRFSGLQFPNYSSELNVNALELDDSALYLCASSERAGLGGTYNEQFFGPGTRLTVL.

The CDR3 spells CASSQGGIAGNTIYF. Written as DNA, the CDR3 is TGCGCCAGCAGCCAAGGGGGTATAGCTGGAAACACCATATATTTT. This rearrangement joins TRBV4-3 to TRBJ1-3; D is uncertain. CDR1 and CDR2 (germline): LGHNA, YSLEER. The CDR3 has 15 residues. The V end lost 1 base, the J end lost 2 bases, and 9 bases lay between the germline ends.

The chain links TRBV29-1 to TRBJ2-7; D remains ambiguous. The V gene's germline CDR1 is SQVTM and CDR2 ANQGSEA. The V end was cut by 5 bases, the J end by 3 bases, with 14 bases between. This CDR3 contains 13 residues. CDR3 amino acids: CSVTVRSYYEQYF. The CDR3 DNA is TGCAGCGTTACGGTCAGGAGCTACTACGAGCAGTACTTC.

This chain uses TRBV30 with TRBJ1-3; D is unresolved. Germline CDR1 reads GTSNPN; CDR2 reads SVGIG (reference sequence). Trimming took 3 bases from V and 4 from J, leaving 13 bases between them. This CDR3 contains 14 residues. The CDR3 nucleotides read TGTGCCTGGAGAGAATGGGGTAGGGGAAACACCATATATTTT. It encodes CAWREWGRGNTIYF.

J is TRBJ2-3 and V is TRBV28; no definite D call. The V end was cut by 5 bases, the J end by 3 bases, with 15 bases between. CDR1 and CDR2 from the germline V gene are MDHEN and SYDVKM. The CDR3 length is 15 residues. Written as DNA, the CDR3 is TGTGCCAGCAGTGCCCCCGGAAGAATAACAGATACGCAGTATTTT. This sequence encodes CASSAPGRITDTQYF.

J is TRBJ1-5 and V is TRBV30, with D maybe TRBD1 (5 bases). CDR3 size: 15 residues. Germline V gene sequence: CDR1 GTSNPN, CDR2 SVGIG (reference sequence). Trimming removed 3 bases from V and 4 bases from J, with 16 bases in between. The CDR3: CAWSDSRGLNQPQHF. Here the CDR3 DNA reads TGTGCCTGGAGCGACTCGAGGGGTTTAAATCAGCCCCAGCATTTT.

V usage is TRBV9 and J usage is TRBJ2-1; 11 bases map to TRBD2. This CDR3 has 15 residues. J gave up 5 bases and V 5 bases, and 6 bases lay outside the gene matches. From germline, CDR1 is SGDLS and CDR2 YYNGEE. The CDR3 coding sequence is TGTGCCAGCAGTATCCGACTAGCGGGAAACAATGAGCAGTTCTTC. Residues: CASSIRLAGNNEQFF.

The rearrangement uses TRBV25-1 and TRBJ1-2; 8 bases fit TRBD1. The J segment lost 8 bases and the V segment lost 2 bases, leaving 7 bases of the junction unmatched. CDR3 size: 14 residues. CDR1 MGHDK and CDR2 SYGVNS come from the germline V gene. This chain's CDR3 is CASSEQGASQGYTF. CDR3 sequence (DNA): TGTGCCAGCAGTGAACAGGGGGCATCGCAGGGCTACACCTTC.

For this clone: Other DNA sequences in this sample translate to the same CDR3. This chain joins TRBV2 and TRBJ2-5; D may be TRBD1 or TRBD2 (5 bases each). V gave up 9 bases and J gave up 0 bases, with 11 bases separating them. From germline, CDR1 is SNHLY and CDR2 FYNNEI. The CDR3 length is 13 residues. CDR3 DNA: TGTGCCAGTTCCGGGACCGACCAAGAGACCCAGTACTTC. This gives the protein CASSGTDQETQYF. The full variable domain, rest sourced from reference TRBV2 and TRBJ2-5, is EPEVTQTPSHQVTQMGQEVILRCVPISNHLYFYWYRQILGQKVEFLVSFYNNEISEKSEIFDDQFSVERPDGSNFTLKIRSTKLEDSAMYFCASSGTDQETQYFGPGTRLLVL.

This clone was picked up a small number of times. This chain uses TRBV4-1 with TRBJ2-7, with D tentatively TRBD1 (5 bases). CDR3 length equals 14 residues. V lost 4 bases and J lost 7, with 17 bases in between. Germline loops: CDR1 MGHRA, CDR2 YSYEKL. The CDR3 DNA follows: TGCGCCAGCAGCCTGGGGCAGGGTCGGTGGGAGCAGTACTTC. Its translation is CASSLGQGRWEQYF.

The rearrangement links TRBV30 to TRBJ2-7; D possibly corresponds to TRBD2 (6 bases). Germline V CDR1 and CDR2: GTSNPN, SVGIG (reference sequence). Trimming removed 0 bases from V and 2 bases from J, with 11 bases in between. The CDR3 has 14 amino acids. In DNA, the CDR3 is TGTGCCTGGAGTGTCACGGGGGTAGCCTACGAGCAGTACTTC. It is translated as CAWSVTGVAYEQYF.

This clone came up once. The genes are TRBV7-3 and TRBJ2-1, with a weak D call TRBD1 (6 bases). Trimming took 5 bases from V and 1 from J, leaving 12 bases between them. The CDR3 has 15 amino acids. The germline V gene encodes CDR1 SGHTA and CDR2 FQGTGA. CDR3 sequence: CASSQQGQSYNEQFF. The CDR3 nucleotides read TGTGCCAGCAGCCAGCAGGGGCAATCCTACAATGAGCAGTTCTTC.

About this clone itself: Other DNA sequences in the sample encode the same CDR3. The chain joins TRBV18 to TRBJ2-7, with TRBD1 matching 7 bases. This CDR3 region has 14 residues. CDR1 and CDR2 from the germline V gene are KGHSH and LQKENI. Trimming took 3 bases from V and 3 from J; bases not matched to a gene: 5. CDR3 in amino acids: CASSPGQGVYEQYF. CDR3 in DNA: TGTGCCAGCTCACCGGGGCAGGGGGTCTACGAGCAGTACTTC.

The chain has TRBV5-1 and TRBJ2-5, with a possible D match to TRBD2 (5 bases). CDR1 and CDR2 (germline): SGHRS, YFSETQ. The CDR3 extends over 13 amino acids. V was trimmed by 5 bases and J by 4 bases, leaving 12 bases between them. Written as DNA, the CDR3 is TGCGCCAGCAGGCCTCTCGGAGGAGAGACCCAGTACTTC. Translated: CASRPLGGETQYF.

V and J are TRBV18 and TRBJ2-5; 8 positions agree with TRBD1. The V gene's germline CDR1 is KGHSH and CDR2 LQKENI. The CDR3 runs 16 residues. Germline trimming cut 2 bases from V and 5 bases from J; bases unmatched to any gene: 10. This chain's CDR3 is CASSPISQGETETQYF. The CDR3 coding sequence is TGTGCCAGCTCACCAATCTCACAGGGGGAAACGGAGACCCAGTACTTC.

The chain carries TRBV6-1 and TRBJ1-1, with D unresolved. The CDR3 spans 18 residues. V was pared by 0 bases and J by 3 bases, with 20 bases between. Germline V gene sequence: CDR1 MNHNS, CDR2 SASEGT. The CDR3 DNA reads as TGTGCCAGCAGTGAAGCGAGACCGCGGTATCAATTTGACACTGAAGCTTTCTTT. Translating it yields CASSEARPRYQFDTEAFF.

J is TRBJ2-4 and V is TRBV28; TRBD2 matches at 7 bases. CDR3 length: 17 amino acids. Losses at the gene ends were 6 bases for V and 6 bases for J; bases not matched to a gene: 17. CDR1 is MDHEN, CDR2 SYDVKM, per germline. The CDR3 protein is CASSLGWASGVGNIQYF. For the CDR3, the DNA is TGTGCCAGCAGCCTAGGTTGGGCTAGCGGAGTCGGAAACATTCAGTACTTC.

The chain employs TRBV6-5 and TRBJ2-7; unclear D gene. The V end was cut by 5 bases, the J end by 0 bases, with 14 bases between. CDR3 size: 15 residues. Germline V gives CDR1 MNHEY, CDR2 SVGAGI. The CDR3 DNA follows: TGTGCCAGCAGTATACTCGGAACGAGCTCCTACGAGCAGTACTTC. The encoded protein is CASSILGTSSYEQYF.

The genes are TRBV2 and TRBJ2-3, with 10 positions matching TRBD2. V shed 8 bases and J 2 bases; nucleotides not matched to a gene: 7. Germline V gene lookup returns CDR1 SNHLY and CDR2 FYNNEI. The CDR3 consists of 15 residues. The CDR3 region is CASGGLATVTDTQYF. The CDR3 DNA reads TGTGCCAGCGGGGGACTAGCGACCGTCACAGATACGCAGTATTTT.

This chain connects TRBV2 to TRBJ2-7, with TRBD1 matching 7 bases. Germline assignment: CDR1 SNHLY and CDR2 FYNNEI. V gave up 6 bases and J gave up 9 bases; unmatched junction bases: 8. This CDR3 has 12 amino acids. The CDR3 loop is CASRLDRDRQYF. The CDR3 region has the DNA TGTGCCAGCAGGCTTGACCGGGACAGGCAGTACTTC.

This clone was detected a few times. Other DNA sequences within the sample encode an identical CDR3. The V call is TRBV6-1, the J call TRBJ1-1; D not certain. Per germline, CDR1 MNHNS and CDR2 SASEGT. Trimming left V 4 bases short and J 2 bases short, with 8 bases between. This CDR3 spans 13 amino acids. CDR3 bases: TGTGCCAGCAGTGCCACCGGTAACACTGAAGCTTTCTTT. Its protein product is CASSATGNTEAFF.

DNA for the CDR3: TGTGCCAGCAGCTTAGGGGACAGGGGAACCACTGAAGCTTTCTTT. Encoded protein: CASSLGDRGTTEAFF. The gene calls are TRBV7-8 and TRBJ1-1, with 10 bases aligning to TRBD1. Per the germline V gene, CDR1 is SGHVS and CDR2 is FQNEAQ. J lost 4 bases, V lost 1 base, and 3 bases had no gene match. CDR3 length: 15 residues.

V gene TRBV5-1 combines with J gene TRBJ1-4; 7 bases match TRBD1. Trimming took 4 bases from V and 6 from J; bases not matched to a gene: 6. In germline, CDR1 is SGHRS, CDR2 YFSETQ. CDR3 length equals 14 residues. The CDR3 protein is CASSPGTAHEKLFF. The CDR3 DNA reads TGCGCCAGCAGCCCCGGGACAGCGCATGAAAAACTGTTTTTT. Full variable domain (outside the CDR3, taken from reference TRBV5-1 and TRBJ1-4): KAGVTQTPRYLIKTRGQQVTLSCSPISGHRSVSWYQQTPGQGLQFLFEYFSETQRNKGNFPGRFSGRQFSNSRSEMNVSTLELGDSALYLCASSPGTAHEKLFFGSGTQLSVL.

J is TRBJ2-3 and V is TRBV5-1; D unresolved. The CDR3 covers 14 residues. With 4 bases removed from V and 0 bases from J, the gap between germline ends came to 9 bases. CDR1 is SGHRS and CDR2 is YFSETQ in the germline V gene. In DNA, the CDR3 is TGCGCCAGCAGCCCCACCGTCAGCACAGATACGCAGTATTTT. This encodes CASSPTVSTDTQYF.

The rearrangement uses TRBV7-9 and TRBJ2-7; TRBD1 matches at 8 bases. The CDR3 is 14 residues long. With V trimmed by 5 bases and J by 2 bases, 5 bases remained unmatched. Germline assignment: CDR1 SEHNR and CDR2 FQNEAQ (reference sequence). CDR3 in amino acids: CASSRTGTPYEQYF. The CDR3 coding sequence is TGTGCCAGCAGCAGGACAGGGACCCCCTACGAGCAGTACTTC.

The chain couples TRBV11-2 to TRBJ1-2; no firm D call. The CDR3 contains 12 residues. V gave up 3 bases and J gave up 8 bases, with 10 bases separating them. Germline CDR1 and CDR2: SGHAT and FQNNGV. CDR3 bases: TGTGCCAGCAGCTTTGAAGGAGGGGGCTACACCTTC. Translation gives CASSFEGGGYTF.

The chain joins TRBV27 to TRBJ2-1; 10 bases are shared with TRBD2. The CDR3 is 15 residues long. Germline values: CDR1 MNHEY, CDR2 SMNVEV (reference sequence). Trimming at V came to 8 bases and at J to 10 bases, leaving 14 bases not matched to a gene. The CDR3 spells CASSRLAGVSAEQFF. DNA of the CDR3: TGTGCCAGCTCACGGCTAGCGGGAGTTTCGGCCGAGCAGTTCTTC.